Listed here is a single TCR beta chain. Its antigen remains undetermined. No per-base quality is available; no much larger clone lies one base away. The data belong to a study of T cell responses to AZD1222 COVID-19 vaccine (dated by TCRdb to the early 2020s). Some background on the complete study: A total of over 230 trial participants underwent TCR sequencing, of whom about 210 had received two doses of AZD1222 and 26 had received two doses of the MenACWY control vaccine. Trial participants were enrolled by age into subgroups of 18-55, 56-69 and 70-plus years, and roughly 160, 29 and 62 TCR-sequenced participants, respectively, were included in these subgroups.

The CDR3 regions of human TCRbeta chains were analyzed by immunosequencing. Per the authors' processing: TCRs in the repertoires were compared against a reference library of SARS-CoV-2-specific TCRs that had been generated with the MIRA antigen-specificity platform. Breadth was defined as the fraction of unique TCRs that were SARS-CoV-2-associated, and depth was defined as the fraction of total T cells that were SARS-CoV-2-associated. Using the MIRA data, each spike-specific TCR was mapped to the spike region that the TCR reacts to and placed in a CD4 or CD8 class. Log10-transformed breadth and depth values were compared by one-way ANOVA with Sidak's multiple comparisons tests. TCRdb's version of the immuneACCESS table is confined to in-frame rearrangements and falls short of the full clone set. An unresolved V gene accounts for under half of the shortfall where checked; the remainder is of unknown origin. V and J calls and clone size are copied from that table; D and trimming were computed from the DNA. The sample has 170,000 or so clones on record, around 88% of them singletons. Together, the top ten hold roughly 10% of the sample.

Explained via the paper, the time point label denotes: about 28 days (+/-7) after the second vaccine dose. AZD1222 recipients given second doses at about 4 weeks or at about 12 weeks were pooled, since spike-specific TCR depth and breadth were not found to differ between the two schedules. Vaccinee samples were obtained from the UK trials COV001 and COV002, which included a single-blind randomized controlled phase 2/3 trial of AZD1222 (ChAdOx1 nCoV-19) in healthy adults. For TCRbeta chain sequencing, PBMC samples were collected from trial participants at day 0 and at day 28 after the second dose. The paper as a whole reports these results and caveats: CD4 TCRs associated with the vaccine covered the entire spike protein, and the dominant responses were in regions 160-218 and 743-854. After two AZD1222 doses, spike-specific TCR breadth and depth were significantly higher than at day 0 and than in MenACWY recipients. Because no day 14 peak-response samples were available, the repertoires could be characterized only after the peak T cell response. Reportedly, almost half of the unique spike-specific TCRs recognized epitopes lying outside the regions that are mutated in the B.1.351 and B.1.1.7 variants. Participants were mostly white British, with more females than males. The authors suggested clonal diversity may have been underestimated. In the small 56-69-year group, the increase in depth fell short of significance, most likely because of low power. Only a handful of AZD1222 recipients were SARS-CoV-2 seropositive at baseline, limiting conclusions about previously exposed vaccinees.

From a lookup of the germline V gene, CDR1 and CDR2 are SGHRS and YFSETQ. Spanning cysteine to phenylalanine, the CDR3 consists of 15 amino acids. Only the CDR3 region is kept as DNA, spanning 45 bases read in frame from base 1. The germline V end is reduced by 5 bases and the J end by 4 bases; junction bases left unmatched: 10. This clonotype originated in an adult who received the AZD1222 COVID-19 vaccine. The starting material was peripheral blood, obtained 28 days after the second AZD1222 dose. The chain links TRBV5-1 with TRBJ1-2; TRBD1 agrees with 8 junctional bases. The nucleotides read TGCGCCAGCAGGCACGGGACAGGAGAGGGCTATGGCTACACCTTC. It encodes CASRHGTGEGYGYTF.